The 19 T cell receptor beta chains listed next were all sequenced from one sample in a study of T cells in Graves' hyperthyroidism and ophthalmopathy. Researchers took RNA transcripts and amplified the TCR beta CDR3 regions from them. Using the HTBI primer set, a first-round RT-PCR was run on the TCR CDR3. TCRdb used MiXCR to reprocess the multiplex PCR reads, holding one entry per CDR3 protein. The table records some 600,000 distinct CDR3 sequences, approximately 15% of them present only once. What was sequenced was blood. The receptors were gathered from a woman between 25 and 40 years old with Graves' hyperthyroidism that later progressed to Graves' ophthalmopathy.

This clonotype was detected a few times. J is TRBJ2-7 and V is TRBV18, with D maybe TRBD1 (5 bases). This CDR3 region has 17 residues. Germline assignment: CDR1 KGHSH and CDR2 LQKENI. V lost 0 bases to trimming and J lost 1 base, with 16 bases between them. The CDR3: CASSPPWGRRPSYEQYF. The CDR3 DNA follows: TGTGCCAGCTCACCACCGTGGGGCCGACGGCCATCCTACGAGCAGTACTTC.

Concerning this clonotype itself: A read error may be the cause here, since a much bigger clone is one base away. The chain combines TRBV7-9 with TRBJ2-1, with 9 positions matching TRBD2. Germline lookup yields CDR1 SEHNR and CDR2 FQNEAQ (reference sequence). This CDR3 is 15 amino acids long. CDR3 loop: CASSLSGSPYNEQSF. CDR3 DNA sequence: TGTGCCAGCAGCCTTAGCGGGAGCCCCTACAATGAGCAGTCCTTC.

This clonotype appeared many times. A junction end diverges from the germline sequence, so it may reflect a read error. The V gene is TRBV5-1, the J gene TRBJ1-1; a possible D gene is TRBD1 (5 bases). Germline lookup yields CDR1 SGHRS and CDR2 YFSETQ. There are 13 residues in the CDR3. This chain's CDR3 is CASSLGENTEAFF. CDR3 in DNA: TGTGCCAGCAGTCTGGGGGAAAACACTGAAGCTTTCTTT.

This clonotype has just a few counts. V gene TRBV18 combines with J gene TRBJ1-1; maybe TRBD1 (6 bases). The CDR3 has 16 amino acids. Germline CDR1 and CDR2: KGHSH and LQKENI. V lost 3 bases to trimming and J lost 1 base, with 15 bases between them. DNA of the CDR3: TGTGCCAGCTCACCCCTCACCCAGGGACAGAACACTGAAGCTTTCTTT. Its translation: CASSPLTQGQNTEAFF.

This clonotype was counted between two and nine times. This may be a read error, as it is one base from a much larger clone. This rearrangement joins TRBV28 to TRBJ2-7, with D perhaps matching TRBD1 (6 bases). In germline, CDR1 is MDHEN, CDR2 SYDVKM. The CDR3 is 14 residues long. The V and J ends lost 6 bases and 3 bases respectively, with 15 bases between them. This CDR3 is CASSPPEQGYEQYF. The CDR3 region has the DNA TGTGCCAGCAGCCCCCCAGAACAGGGCTACGAGCAGTACTTC. Looking up the rest from reference TRBV28 and TRBJ2-7 gives the full variable domain: DVKVTQSSRYLVKRTGEKVFLECVQDMDHENMFWYRQDPGLGLRLIYFSYDVKMKEKGDIPEGYSVSREKKERFSLILESASTNQTSMYLCASSPPEQGYEQYFGPGTRLTVT.

For this clonotype: A much larger clone lies one base from this, so it may be a read error. This chain uses TRBV28 with TRBJ1-4; TRBD1 aligns across 8 bases. The CDR3 totals 14 residues. Per germline, CDR1 MDHEN and CDR2 SYDVKM. V shed 4 bases and J 8 bases; nucleotides not matched to a gene: 6. The CDR3 bases are TGTGCCAGCAGTTCGGCGGGACAGGAGGAAAAACTGTTTTTT. Protein sequence: CASSSAGQEEKLFF. Combining the CDR3 with reference TRBV28 and TRBJ1-4 gives the whole variable domain DVKVTQSSRYLVKRTGEKVFLECVQDMDHENMFWYRQDPGLGLRLIYFSYDVKMKEKGDIPEGYSVSREKKERFSLILESASTNQTSMYLCASSSAGQEEKLFFGSGTQLSVL.

This clonotype was seen many times. The chain uses TRBV27 and TRBJ2-5, with D possibly being TRBD1 (6 bases). CDR3 size: 13 residues. V gave up 7 bases and J gave up 4 bases, with 13 bases separating them. CDR1 MNHEY and CDR2 SMNVEV come from the germline V gene (reference sequence). For the CDR3, the DNA is TGTGCCAGCAACCTACAGGGTTCAGAGACCCAGTACTTC. Residues: CASNLQGSETQYF.

This sequence joins TRBV20-1 and TRBJ2-1; possible D gene TRBD2, 5 bases. Germline V gene lookup returns CDR1 DFQATT and CDR2 SNEGSKA (reference sequence). This CDR3 is built from 15 residues. V gave up 3 bases and J gave up 2 bases, with 14 bases separating them. The DNA of the CDR3 is TGCAGTGCTAGCGGAGACTATCTCACCTACAATGAGCAGTTCTTC. Translated: CSASGDYLTYNEQFF.

This clonotype has at least ten counts. V gene TRBV11-1 combines with J gene TRBJ2-7; D uncertain. The CDR3 covers 12 residues. The germline gives CDR1 SGHAT, CDR2 FQDESV (reference sequence). V was shortened by 2 bases and J by 1 base, with 3 bases between the two germline ends. CDR3 region: CASSLHSYEQYF. For the CDR3, the DNA is TGTGCCAGCAGCTTACATTCCTACGAGCAGTACTTC.

This clonotype was detected many times. The chain links TRBV10-3 to TRBJ2-5, with 12 nucleotides matching TRBD1. V was clipped by 6 bases and J by 4 bases; unmatched bases: 9. Germline V gene sequence: CDR1 ENHRY, CDR2 SYGVKD. CDR3 length equals 16 residues. The CDR3 reads CAISEGDRGLRETQYF. The DNA for the CDR3 is TGTGCCATCAGCGAAGGGGACAGGGGGCTTCGAGAGACCCAGTACTTC.

This clonotype was seen repeatedly, ten times or more. J is TRBJ2-5 and V is TRBV7-9, with unresolved D. The CDR3 runs to 14 residues. V lost 2 bases and J 3 bases, leaving 10 bases between the germline ends. Germline CDR1 and CDR2: SEHNR and FQNEAQ (reference sequence). The DNA for the CDR3 is TGTGCCAGCAGCTTAATCACAGAAAAAGAGACCCAGTACTTC. This sequence encodes CASSLITEKETQYF.

The sample holds a few counts of this clonotype. This chain's CDR3 is CSARERAADTQYF. CDR3 DNA sequence: TGCAGTGCTAGGGAGCGAGCCGCAGATACGCAGTATTTT. The chain carries TRBV20-1 and TRBJ2-3; no clear D. V lost 3 bases to trimming and J lost 4 bases, with 11 bases between them. Germline values: CDR1 DFQATT, CDR2 SNEGSKA (reference sequence). CDR3 length equals 13 residues.

This chain connects TRBV2 to TRBJ2-7; D perhaps matches TRBD1 (5 bases). The germline V gene encodes CDR1 SNHLY and CDR2 FYNNEI. Trimming cost V 7 bases and J 5 bases, with 15 bases left between them. The CDR3 has 13 residues. CDR3 protein: CASIRGGYNEQYF. CDR3 nucleotide sequence: TGTGCCAGCATAAGGGGCGGCTACAACGAGCAGTACTTC.

The chain employs TRBV10-3 and TRBJ1-2, with a weak D call TRBD1 (5 bases). The CDR3 contains 13 residues. Trimming removed 4 bases at V and 8 bases at J, with 14 bases between. Germline loops: CDR1 ENHRY, CDR2 SYGVKD. The CDR3 sequence is CAISGRDVGGYTF. The CDR3 DNA follows: TGTGCCATCAGTGGGAGGGACGTAGGAGGCTACACCTTC.

This clonotype was seen only a few times. The CDR3 nucleotides are TGCGCCAGCAGCTTGGGGGACAGGGGTGATGAAAAACTGTTTTTT. Amino acid sequence: CASSLGDRGDEKLFF. This chain connects TRBV5-1 to TRBJ1-4, with TRBD1 matching over 10 bases. The germline V gene encodes CDR1 SGHRS and CDR2 YFSETQ. This CDR3 has 15 residues. J was trimmed by 6 bases and V by 0 bases; bases with no gene match: 2.

This clonotype came up many times. This chain connects TRBV12-5 to TRBJ2-3; D is possibly TRBD2 (5 bases). Germline V gene sequence: CDR1 LGHNT, CDR2 FRNRAP. This CDR3 region has 21 residues. Trimming took off 0 bases at V and 4 bases at J, with 29 bases between the two ends. The CDR3 loop reads CASGLVVAEGLSVVRADTQYF. CDR3 coding DNA: TGTGCTAGTGGTTTGGTAGTTGCAGAAGGACTCTCGGTAGTTCGCGCAGATACGCAGTATTTT.

This clonotype was seen repeatedly, ten times or more. The V gene is TRBV20-1, the J gene TRBJ2-7; 8 positions agree with TRBD2. Germline CDR1 is DFQATT and CDR2 is SNEGSKA (reference sequence). J gave up 5 bases and V 3 bases, and 9 bases lay outside the gene matches. The CDR3 totals 14 residues. CDR3 DNA: TGCAGTGCTAGTATAGCGGGGTGGGTCCACGAGCAGTACTTC. This codes for CSASIAGWVHEQYF.

This clonotype was counted at least ten times. The gene calls are TRBV2 and TRBJ2-1, with 11 bases fitting TRBD2. V dropped 7 bases and J dropped 6; count of bases not matched to a gene: 8. Germline-derived CDR1 and CDR2 are SNHLY and FYNNEI. The CDR3 runs to 15 residues. CDR3 coding DNA: TGTGCCAGCACCGCGGTGACTAGCGGGATCAATGAGCAGTTCTTC. This translates into CASTAVTSGINEQFF.

This clonotype was counted at least ten times. The genes are TRBV13 and TRBJ1-2, with 8 bases lining up with TRBD1. The germline V gene encodes CDR1 PRHDT and CDR2 FYEKMQ (reference sequence). This CDR3 contains 14 residues. After removal of 4 bases from V and 4 bases from J, the junction contained 5 bases not matched to a gene. The CDR3 DNA reads as TGTGCCAGCAGCTCATTAGGACAGGGCTATGGCTACACCTTC. This encodes CASSSLGQGYGYTF. Using reference TRBV13 and TRBJ1-2 for the parts outside the CDR3, the full variable domain is AAGVIQSPRHLIKEKRETATLKCYPIPRHDTVYWYQQGPGQDPQFLISFYEKMQSDKGSIPDRFSAQQFSDYHSELNMSSLELGDSALYFCASSSLGQGYGYTFGSGTRLTVV.